Presented here are 9 T cell receptor beta chains from one specimen sequenced in a study of tumor-infiltrating lymphocytes in primary liver carcinoma. The source material, 20-30 mg of unsorted bulk tissue, was used to co-extract RNA and DNA. TCR beta cDNA came from about 470 ng total RNA, primed with a constant-region primer. Investigators got TCR beta libraries out of three nested multiplex PCR rounds, done with slightly modified ARM-PCR. For approximately 11 cycles apiece, the opening two PCR rounds ran with TRBV1-TRBV30 forward primers and a C-beta reverse primer. TCRdb used MiXCR to reprocess the multiplex PCR reads, holding one entry per CDR3 protein. The sample carries 40,000 to 55,000 distinct CDR3 sequences, about 80% recorded once. Sequencing used liver tumor tissue from sampling region 5. Documented subset: tumor region T5, tumor centre. The receptors stem from a man between 35 and 55 years old with primary liver carcinoma and hepatitis B virus infection.

A word on this clonotype: One junction end disagrees with the germline gene, perhaps due to a read error. The rearrangement links TRBV29-1 to TRBJ2-5; 11 bases agree with TRBD1. Germline CDR1 reads SQVTM; CDR2 reads ANQGSEA. The CDR3 covers 15 residues. The CDR3 region is CSLDADRGRAETQYF. CDR3 sequence (DNA): TGCAGCCTTGATGCGGACAGGGGGCGAGCAGAGACCCAGTATTTC.

Notes on this clonotype: A read error may account for a junction end that differs from germline. This CDR3 is CASRLGPNTETFF. The CDR3 region has the DNA TGTGCCAGCAGATTAGGCCCGAACACTGAAACTTTCTTT. The chain carries TRBV11-2 and TRBJ1-1, with D unresolved. The length of the CDR3 is 13 residues. The germline CDR1 and CDR2 sequences are SGHAT and FQNNGV.

The J gene is TRBJ2-1, the V gene TRBV19; D may be TRBD1 (9 bases). Trimming removed 6 bases at V and 7 bases at J, with 19 bases between. Germline lookup yields CDR1 LNHDA and CDR2 SQIVND (reference sequence). The CDR3 extends over 15 amino acids. CDR3 nucleotides: TGTGCCAGTAGGGTAGCGGGACAGGGTGGAAATGAGCAGTTCTTC. This encodes CASRVAGQGGNEQFF.

The chain carries TRBV5-5 and TRBJ1-2; D possibly corresponds to TRBD1 (5 bases). Germline loops: CDR1 SGHKS, CDR2 YYEKEE (reference sequence). This CDR3 spans 13 amino acids. V lost 5 bases to trimming and J lost 9 bases, with 17 bases between them. The CDR3 loop is CASSVPGPSCYTF. CDR3 DNA: TGTGCCAGCAGTGTGCCGGGACCTTCTTGCTACACCTTC.

This clonotype has only one observation. Compared with germline, one end of the junction differs, possibly owing to a read error. This chain joins TRBV7-9 and TRBJ1-4; 8 bases align to TRBD1. The CDR3 loop spans 13 amino acids. Germline CDR1 reads SEHNR; CDR2 reads FQNEAQ (reference sequence). The CDR3 loop is CASTRTGRKKLLF. CDR3 coding DNA: TGTGCCAGCACGCGGACAGGGAGGAAAAAACTGCTTTTT.

The chain recombines TRBV7-8 with TRBJ1-1, with 7 bases matching TRBD1. The CDR3 spans 15 residues. Germline trimming cut 2 bases from V and 5 bases from J; bases unmatched to any gene: 8. Germline values: CDR1 SGHVS, CDR2 FQNEAQ. This CDR3 is CASSLSETGRTEAFF. CDR3 bases: TGTGCCAGCAGCTTATCGGAGACAGGGAGGACTGAAGCTTTCTTT.

Comments on this clonotype: One end of the junction varies from germline; a read error may be responsible. The chain uses TRBV29-1 and TRBJ2-4; TRBD2 agrees at 7 bases. CDR1 and CDR2 from the germline V gene are SQVTM and ANQGSEA. The CDR3 runs 13 residues. The CDR3 here is CSGLTVDKDIQYF. The CDR3 region has the DNA TGTAGCGGGCTAACAGTTGACAAAGACATTCAGTACTTC.

This clonotype was counted a few times. A junction boundary mismatches the germline segment, possibly from a read error. This chain connects TRBV11-1 to TRBJ2-7; maybe TRBD1 (7 bases). The CDR3 totals 13 residues. Germline CDR1 and CDR2: SGHAT and FQDESV (reference sequence). DNA of the CDR3: TGTGCTAGCAGGGGGAGGCGACCCTACGAGCAGTACTTC. Its translation: CASRGRRPYEQYF.

The V gene is TRBV5-4, the J gene TRBJ2-7, with D perhaps matching TRBD2 (5 bases). The CDR3 loop spans 15 amino acids. Germline V gives CDR1 SGHNT, CDR2 YYREEE (reference sequence). V was cut by 4 bases and J by 2 bases, with 16 bases left in between. CDR3 DNA sequence: TGTGCCAGCAGCCCTACTAGAGGGCTTACCTACGAGCAGTACTTC. Protein: CASSPTRGLTYEQYF.